Presented here are 29 T cell receptor beta chains from one specimen sequenced in a study of monozygotic twins with inflammatory bowel disease. TCRdb reworked the 5' RACE reads into one entry per CDR3 protein, no DNA. The table lists 210,000 or so distinct CDR3 sequences. The sequenced sample consisted of blood. These receptors all stem from a human donor with ulcerative colitis or Crohn's disease, or a healthy co-twin of an affected twin (not recorded which).

The rearrangement links TRBV20-1 to TRBJ1-6; lacking DNA, the TRBD1 call made by TCRdb goes unchecked. The CDR3 spans 16 residues. The germline V gene has CDR1 DFQATT and CDR2 SNEGSKA (reference sequence). The CDR3 loop reads CSAPEGGASYNSPLHF.

The chain is built from TRBV7-9 and TRBJ1-4; without DNA, the TCRdb call of TRBD1 cannot be checked. There are 14 residues in the CDR3. The germline V gene encodes CDR1 SEHNR and CDR2 FQNEAQ (reference sequence). CDR3 sequence reads: CASSSAGGDEKLFF.

The chain employs TRBV14 and TRBJ2-7; as DNA is missing, the TRBD1 call by TCRdb cannot be tested. Germline V CDR1 and CDR2: SGHDN, FVKESK. The length of the CDR3 is 16 residues. CDR3 in amino acids: CASSQAPQGAGYEQYF.

This chain links TRBV29-1 with TRBJ2-3; TCRdb proposes TRBD1, but this gene call is untestable without DNA. Germline loops: CDR1 SQVTM, CDR2 ANQGSEA. This CDR3 has 11 residues. This CDR3 is CSLSWGDTQYF.

The gene calls are TRBV10-1 and TRBJ2-1; TCRdb selects TRBD2, and the lack of DNA leaves this call unchecked. The V gene's germline CDR1 is WNHNN and CDR2 SYGVQD (reference sequence). The CDR3 consists of 13 residues. CDR3 sequence: CASRASGINEQFF.

The chain recombines TRBV5-1 with TRBJ2-2; TCRdb indicates TRBD2, and absent DNA this call remains unverified. The CDR3 has 14 residues. The germline V gene has CDR1 SGHRS and CDR2 YFSETQ. The CDR3: CASQASVNTGELFF.

The rearrangement uses TRBV9 and TRBJ2-7; the D call from TCRdb, TRBD1, cannot be confirmed without DNA. This CDR3 region has 14 residues. Germline-derived CDR1 and CDR2 are SGDLS and YYNGEE. CDR3 residues: CASSVRGKTDEQYF.

This chain uses TRBV12-3 or TRBV12-4 with TRBJ2-7; the D call of TRBD1 rests on TCRdb alone, since no DNA is present to check it. CDR3 length equals 15 residues. The CDR3 here is CASSSGGSGPYEQYF.

The CDR3: CASRIGVGENEKLFF. The rearrangement uses TRBV5-5 and TRBJ1-4. The V gene's germline CDR1 is SGHKS and CDR2 YYEKEE (reference sequence). CDR3 length equals 15 residues.

The chain is built from TRBV9 and TRBJ1-1. CDR3 length equals 14 residues. In germline, CDR1 is SGDLS, CDR2 YYNGEE. The chain's CDR3 is CASARSILNTEAFF. Full variable domain (rest looked up from reference TRBV9 and TRBJ1-1): DSGVTQTPKHLITATGQRVTLRCSPRSGDLSVYWYQQSLDQGLQFLIQYYNGEERAKGNILERFSAQQFPDLHSELNLSSLELGDSALYFCASARSILNTEAFFGQGTRLTVV.

The chain is built from TRBV20-1 and TRBJ2-2; the D call of TRBD1 rests on TCRdb alone, since no DNA is present to check it. The V gene's germline CDR1 is DFQATT and CDR2 SNEGSKA (reference sequence). The CDR3 is 16 residues long. The CDR3 sequence is CSARDPAAGSPGELFF.

The chain links TRBV28 to TRBJ2-6; TCRdb's assignment of TRBD1 cannot be checked, as there is no DNA. Germline lookup yields CDR1 MDHEN and CDR2 SYDVKM. The length of the CDR3 is 16 residues. Here the CDR3 reads CASSPLDASGADVLTF.

V usage is TRBV20-1 and J usage is TRBJ2-7; TCRdb outputs TRBD1, but without DNA this stays unchecked. Germline V CDR1 and CDR2: DFQATT, SNEGSKA (reference sequence). The CDR3 is 15 residues long. CDR3 protein: CSARAFGQGALEQYF.

The chain's CDR3 is CASSSSGGVPEQFF. The chain joins TRBV6-5 to TRBJ2-1; the D call of TRBD2 rests on TCRdb alone, since no DNA is present to check it. Germline V lookup: CDR1 MNHEY, CDR2 SVGAGI. The CDR3 loop spans 14 amino acids.

The chain is built from TRBV12-3 or TRBV12-4 and TRBJ2-3; as DNA is missing, the TRBD2 call by TCRdb cannot be tested. The CDR3 consists of 19 residues. The chain's CDR3 is CASRRTDLLLATSTDTQYF.

The V and J genes are TRBV28 and TRBJ1-2; TCRdb gives TRBD1 as the D gene, but with no DNA this cannot be confirmed. The CDR3 sequence is 16 residues long. The germline gives CDR1 MDHEN, CDR2 SYDVKM. CDR3 protein: CASTLRGTGMNYGYTF.

The V and J genes are TRBV6-1 and TRBJ2-2; TCRdb proposes TRBD2, but this gene call is untestable without DNA. This CDR3 region has 15 residues. Germline V gene lookup returns CDR1 MNHNS and CDR2 SASEGT. This chain's CDR3 is CASSVTSGSTGELFF.

The CDR3 here is CASSSGYWNTGELFF. The V call is TRBV2, the J call TRBJ2-2; TCRdb indicates TRBD2, and absent DNA this call remains unverified. This CDR3 is built from 15 residues. Germline V lookup: CDR1 SNHLY, CDR2 FYNNEI. The whole variable domain, filled in from reference TRBV2 and TRBJ2-2, reads EPEVTQTPSHQVTQMGQEVILRCVPISNHLYFYWYRQILGQKVEFLVSFYNNEISEKSEIFDDQFSVERPDGSNFTLKIRSTKLEDSAMYFCASSSGYWNTGELFFGEGSRLTVL.

The gene calls are TRBV5-1 and TRBJ1-4. The CDR3 length is 14 residues. Germline V gene data show CDR1 as SGHRS and CDR2 as YFSETQ. Here the CDR3 reads CASSMGATNEKLFF.

The V gene is TRBV20-1, the J gene TRBJ1-1. This CDR3 spans 13 amino acids. In germline, CDR1 is DFQATT, CDR2 SNEGSKA (reference sequence). This chain's CDR3 is CSARDTIYAEAFF.

This chain links TRBV19 with TRBJ1-1; TCRdb proposes TRBD1, but this gene call is untestable without DNA. Looked up from germline, CDR1 is LNHDA and CDR2 is SQIVND (reference sequence). CDR3 length: 14 residues. This CDR3 is CASGILGVNTEAFF.

V usage is TRBV9 and J usage is TRBJ2-3. The CDR3 spans 13 residues. The germline gives CDR1 SGDLS, CDR2 YYNGEE. The CDR3 region is CASSAGGTDTQYF.

The rearrangement links TRBV12-3 or TRBV12-4 to TRBJ2-4; with no DNA, the TCRdb D assignment of TRBD1 cannot be verified. The CDR3 spans 15 residues. The CDR3 sequence: CASSFQQGAKNIQYF.

The chain recombines TRBV5-8 with TRBJ2-2. This CDR3 comprises 15 residues. The germline CDR1 and CDR2 sequences are SGHTS and YDEGEE. The CDR3: CASSLGQINTGELFF.

The V gene is TRBV4-1, the J gene TRBJ1-3. This CDR3 contains 15 residues. Germline CDR1 and CDR2: MGHRA and YSYEKL. The CDR3 sequence: CASSSTANSGNTIYF.

The J gene is TRBJ2-2, the V gene TRBV5-1; TCRdb's D call of TRBD2 is untestable without DNA. This CDR3 has 17 amino acids. Per the germline V gene, CDR1 is SGHRS and CDR2 is YFSETQ. The CDR3 loop is CASSLQEGLTIPGELFF.

The chain couples TRBV11-1 to TRBJ2-2; TCRdb lists TRBD2, though no DNA is available to test this call. The CDR3 runs to 18 residues. Germline V lookup: CDR1 SGHAT, CDR2 FQDESV (reference sequence). CDR3 sequence reads: CASSPRRLAGMNTGELFF.

The rearrangement joins TRBV7-9 to TRBJ1-4; TCRdb lists TRBD1, though no DNA is available to test this call. Germline V lookup: CDR1 SEHNR, CDR2 FQNEAQ (reference sequence). The CDR3 sequence is 14 residues long. This chain's CDR3 is CASSLAGGNEKLFF.

The chain joins TRBV2 to TRBJ1-4; TCRdb's assignment of TRBD1 cannot be checked, as there is no DNA. The CDR3 contains 15 residues. Germline CDR1 and CDR2: SNHLY and FYNNEI. CDR3 protein: CASSRGFSTNEKLFF.